The clone carrying this T cell receptor (beta chain) was seen at least ten times. Its target is unknown. This specimen belongs to a study of regulatory T cells in long-lasting Graves disease. General study findings and limits: It was in persistent disease that TRBV28, TRBJ1-2 and TRBJ2-5 were favored.

The CDR3 is 15 residues long. The V end lost 6 bases, the J end lost 2 bases, and 17 bases lay between the germline ends. Per germline, CDR1 MNHEY and CDR2 SMNVEV (reference sequence). Time point given: newly diagnosed GD, antithyroid drugs for less than 3 months. PBMC RNA was the source of the TCR library. Arm-PCR of CDR3 regions and iRepertoire HTBI primers were the basis on which TCR beta libraries were built. Original analysis: Across the samples, identification revealed some 64 TRBV and around 14 TRBJ segments. A single record per CDR3 protein comes from TCRdb applying MiXCR to the multiplex PCR reads. Clone size and V and J calls follow TCRdb, not the original study. The data show 510,000 or so distinct CDR3 sequences, 9.5% to 15% seen once. The sample also formed part of further work on T cells in Graves' hyperthyroidism and ophthalmopathy. That source reports: Disease duration under 2 months; hyperthyroidism patients were aged 18 to 65.

The clonotype was recovered from a woman aged 30 to 39 with Graves disease. The sample consisted of peripheral blood mononuclear cells (PBMCs), taken at new diagnosis, from a patient treated with antithyroid drugs. This chain uses TRBV27 with TRBJ2-7; D perhaps matches TRBD2 (6 bases). This CDR3 reads CASSSRAGRAYEQYF. The CDR3 DNA follows: TGTGCCAGCAGCAGCCGAGCGGGCCGAGCCTACGAGCAGTACTTC.